These T cell receptor beta chains were read from a single sample in a study of shared clonotypes between healthy human individuals. Some clones are missing from TCRdb's copy, which holds only in-frame ones; the method was immunoSEQ multiplex PCR. Among about 680,000 clones listed, roughly 94% were seen once. Sequencing was done on a sample of naive CD8+ T cells sorted from blood. The source is a man aged 30 to 45 in good health. Both conserved end residues are part of each CDR3. The D gene is left open where the match is weak. The size entry is marked missing in some rows and otherwise reads once, few, many or a size class.

>NA|TRBJ2-5|NA|TRBV18
CASSPRTGQETQYF
TGTGCCAGCTCACCCCGCACAGGTCAAGAGACCCAGTACTTC
>NA|TRBJ2-7|TRBD2|TRBV4-1
CASSQRAGVGEQYF
TGCGCCAGCAGCCAGCGAGCGGGAGTGGGCGAGCAGTACTTC
>NA|TRBJ2-2|NA|TRBV4-1
CASSPGVANTGELFF
TGCGCCAGCAGCCCAGGTGTTGCGAACACCGGGGAGCTGTTTTTT
>NA|TRBJ2-7|TRBD1|TRBV29-1
CSVEDQAAGGYEQYF
TGCAGCGTTGAAGATCAGGCGGCAGGGGGATACGAGCAGTACTTC
>NA|TRBJ2-2|TRBD2|TRBV4-1
CASSQEPLGLAGEAGELFF
TGCGCCAGCAGCCAAGAACCTTTAGGACTAGCGGGAGAGGCCGGGGAGCTGTTTTTT
>NA|TRBJ2-1|NA|TRBV27
CASSLGQYNEQFF
TGTGCCAGCAGTTTAGGGCAGTACAATGAGCAGTTCTTC
>few|TRBJ1-5|NA|TRBV10-3
CAISESGSGVQPQHF
TGTGCCATCAGTGAGTCGGGGTCTGGCGTACAGCCCCAGCATTTT
>NA|TRBJ2-3|NA|TRBV10-2
CASSDGNTQYF
TGCGCCAGCAGTGACGGAAATACGCAGTATTTT
>once|TRBJ1-1|NA|TRBV7-9
CASSSVGGEAFF
TGTGCCAGCAGCTCGGTCGGTGGTGAAGCTTTCTTT
>NA|TRBJ1-5|NA|TRBV28
CASDLGGSNQPQHF
TGTGCCAGCGACTTGGGGGGTAGCAATCAGCCCCAGCATTTT
>NA|TRBJ1-1|NA|TRBV5-6
CASSLSQGRNTEAFF
TGTGCCAGCAGCTTGAGTCAGGGAAGGAACACTGAAGCTTTCTTT
>NA|TRBJ2-3|NA|TRBV5-5
CASSLPWDTSTDTQYF
TGTGCCAGCAGCTTGCCTTGGGACACTAGCACAGATACGCAGTATTTT
>NA|TRBJ2-7|TRBD2|TRBV28
CAAGGSYEQYF
TGTGCAGCGGGAGGCTCCTACGAGCAGTACTTC
>NA|TRBJ2-2|TRBD2|TRBV19
CASSYGSGRYSGELFF
TGTGCCAGTAGTTATGGTAGCGGGAGGTATTCCGGGGAGCTGTTTTTT
>NA|TRBJ2-1|TRBD2|TRBV7-2
CASSQLLGLGDLDPNEQFF
TGTGCCAGCAGTCAACTACTAGGACTAGGGGACTTAGATCCCAATGAGCAGTTCTTC
>NA|TRBJ2-1|TRBD2|TRBV4-1
CASSQVPGLGYNEQFF
TGCGCCAGCAGCCAAGTCCCGGGACTAGGGTACAATGAGCAGTTCTTC
>NA|TRBJ2-2|TRBD1|TRBV7-9
CASSLPGTGNTGELFF
TGTGCCAGCAGCTTACCCGGGACAGGGAACACCGGGGAGCTGTTTTTT
>NA|TRBJ2-7|TRBD2|TRBV7-9
CASSSTSGFSYEQYF
TGTGCCAGCAGCTCGACTAGCGGGTTCTCCTACGAGCAGTACTTC
>NA|TRBJ1-5|NA|TRBV6-5
CASSYSSNQPQHF
TGTGCCAGCAGTTATTCGAGCAATCAGCCCCAGCATTTT
>NA|TRBJ2-1|NA|TRBV7-9
CASSVRREDEQFF
TGTGCCAGCAGCGTTAGGAGGGAGGATGAGCAGTTCTTC
>NA|TRBJ2-1|TRBD2|TRBV18
CASSPTVGRGYNEQFF
TGTGCCAGCTCACCAACGGTGGGGAGGGGCTACAATGAGCAGTTCTTC
>NA|TRBJ1-1|TRBD1|TRBV14
CASSQDLTGAATEAFF
TGTGCCAGCAGCCAAGATCTTACAGGGGCGGCCACTGAAGCTTTCTTT
>NA|TRBJ2-1|TRBD2|TRBV18
CASSPGLAGENEQFF
TGTGCCAGCTCACCAGGACTAGCGGGGGAAAATGAGCAGTTCTTC
>NA|TRBJ1-2|TRBD1|TRBV7-9
CASSFRQGVPGYTF
TGTGCCAGCAGCTTCCGACAGGGCGTACCTGGCTACACCTTC
>NA|TRBJ2-3|NA|TRBV6-6
CASSWDSTDTQYF
TGTGCCAGCAGTTGGGACAGCACAGATACGCAGTATTTT
>NA|TRBJ2-7|NA|TRBV10-3
CAISEGGPYEQYF
TGTGCCATCAGTGAGGGGGGTCCCTACGAGCAGTACTTC
>NA|TRBJ2-5|NA|TRBV27
CASSNLGQQETQYF
TGTGCCAGCAGTAACCTTGGACAGCAAGAGACCCAGTACTTC
>NA|TRBJ1-4|NA|TRBV14
CASSQVSNEKLFF
TGTGCCAGCAGCCAAGTTTCTAATGAAAAACTGTTTTTT
>NA|TRBJ1-5|NA|TRBV6-5
CASSSSPIWPQHF
TGTGCCAGCAGTTCGAGTCCGATCTGGCCCCAGCATTTT
>NA|TRBJ2-1|TRBD1|TRBV9
CASSVEFGTGGRNEQFF
TGTGCCAGCAGCGTAGAGTTCGGGACAGGGGGACGGAATGAGCAGTTCTTC
>NA|TRBJ1-5|NA|TRBV18
CASSLTRQILNQPQHF
TGTGCCAGCTCGCTTACTCGACAGATTCTCAATCAGCCCCAGCATTTT
>once|TRBJ1-4|NA|TRBV28
CASSTTDYNEKLFF
TGTGCCAGCAGTACCACAGATTACAATGAAAAACTGTTTTTT
>NA|TRBJ2-2|NA|TRBV29-1
CSVVGGGSGTGELFF
TGCAGCGTTGTAGGCGGAGGGAGTGGCACCGGGGAGCTGTTTTTT
>NA|TRBJ2-7|NA|TRBV10-2
CASSIDYEQYF
TGCGCCAGCAGTATCGACTACGAGCAGTACTTC
>NA|TRBJ1-2|TRBD1|TRBV18
CASSPPTGLTYGYTF
TGTGCCAGCTCACCACCGACAGGGCTAACCTATGGCTACACCTTC
>NA|TRBJ2-1|TRBD2|TRBV28
CASSILAGGDNEQFF
TGTGCCAGCAGTATCTTAGCGGGAGGGGACAATGAGCAGTTCTTC
>NA|TRBJ2-7|TRBD2|TRBV7-9
CASSSGTSGSIYEQYF
TGTGCCAGCAGCTCCGGGACTAGCGGGAGTATATACGAGCAGTACTTC
>NA|TRBJ1-5|NA|TRBV11-2
CASSLGVGGWNQPQHF
TGTGCCAGCAGCTTAGGTGTGGGAGGGTGGAATCAGCCCCAGCATTTT
>NA|TRBJ2-1|NA|TRBV11-2
CASSLDQTLYNEQFF
TGTGCCAGCAGCTTGGATCAGACTCTCTACAATGAGCAGTTCTTC
>NA|TRBJ2-4|TRBD2|TRBV29-1
CSVEVSGRCAKNIQYF
TGCAGCGTTGAGGTAAGCGGGAGGTGTGCCAAAAACATTCAGTACTTC
>NA|TRBJ2-5|TRBD1|TRBV5-6
CASSIAGTVETQYF
TGTGCCAGCAGCATAGCCGGGACAGTGGAGACCCAGTACTTC
>once|TRBJ1-4|NA|TRBV5-1
CASSGDGSREKLFF
TGCGCCAGCTCAGGAGACGGCTCGCGTGAAAAACTGTTTTTT
>NA|TRBJ2-7|NA|TRBV6-5
CASSYGGLGDYEQYF
TGTGCCAGCAGTTACGGAGGATTGGGGGACTACGAGCAGTACTTC
>NA|TRBJ2-3|TRBD2|TRBV7-9
CASSSPGVAGTTDTQYF
TGTGCCAGCAGCTCCCCGGGGGTAGCGGGGACCACAGATACGCAGTATTTT
>NA|TRBJ1-4|TRBD1|TRBV4-1
CASSPIVRTGASEKLFF
TGCGCCAGCAGCCCAATCGTAAGGACAGGGGCATCGGAAAAACTGTTTTTT
>NA|TRBJ2-7|NA|TRBV27
CASSPVRNYEQYF
TGTGCCAGCAGCCCCGTCAGAAACTACGAGCAGTACTTC
>NA|TRBJ2-1|NA|TRBV5-1
CASSLYRAVNEQFF
TGCGCCAGCAGCTTGTACAGGGCGGTCAATGAGCAGTTCTTC
>NA|TRBJ2-2|NA|TRBV9
CASSVDRGNTGELFF
TGTGCCAGCAGCGTAGACCGGGGAAACACCGGGGAGCTGTTTTTT
>NA|TRBJ2-7|TRBD2|TRBV7-2
CASSLGGLADLADQYF
TGTGCCAGCAGCTTAGGGGGACTAGCGGACTTAGCGGACCAGTACTTC
>NA|TRBJ2-1|NA|TRBV27
CASSFARRTVKGYNEQFF
TGTGCCAGCAGCTTTGCCAGGAGGACAGTAAAGGGATACAATGAGCAGTTCTTC
>NA|TRBJ2-2|NA|TRBV27
CASSYIGELFF
TGTGCCAGCAGTTATATCGGGGAGCTGTTTTTT
>NA|TRBJ2-5|NA|TRBV21-1
CASSTTGTERETQYF
TGTGCCAGCAGTACCACCGGGACAGAACGAGAGACCCAGTACTTC
>NA|TRBJ2-5|TRBD1|TRBV11-2
CASSLTGETQYF
TGTGCCAGCAGTTTGACAGGGGAGACCCAGTACTTC
>NA|TRBJ1-3|TRBD1|TRBV11-2
CASTPLGTGNRNRNTIYF
TGTGCCAGCACCCCCCTCGGGACAGGGAATAGGAATAGGAACACCATATATTTT
>NA|TRBJ1-5|NA|TRBV9
CASSPWGDSNQPQHF
TGTGCCAGCAGCCCATGGGGGGATAGCAATCAGCCCCAGCATTTT
>NA|TRBJ2-3|NA|TRBV21-1
CASSLGTQYF
TGTGCCAGCAGCCTGGGGACGCAGTATTTT